Given below is one T cell receptor beta chain in context. Its antigen is unknown. Nothing much larger sits one base from this clone, and base qualities are not available. In the ViraFEST assay, PBMC were stimulated with viral peptide pools, and antigen-specific CD4+ T cell clonotypes were then identified by expansion using TCR sequencing. After 10 days of culture, CD4+ T cells were isolated with the EasySep CD4+ T cell isolation kit. Healthy vaccine recipients had no prior SARS-CoV-2 infection, confirmed by negative nucleocapsid antibodies before and after vaccination. Roughly 1.9 million PBMC per well were cultured with approximately 10 ug/ml peptides in IMDM containing approximately 4.7% human AB serum, approximately 10 IU/ml IL-2 and gentamicin. On days 3 and 7, half of the culture medium was replaced with fresh IL-2-containing medium. Unless noted otherwise, every peptide stimulation condition was cultured in triplicate wells. PBMC were separated from whole blood using Ficoll-Paque Plus gradient centrifugation and were then either cryopreserved at -140C or used fresh. Overlapping peptide pools spanned the spike proteins of SARS-CoV-2 and the common cold coronaviruses HCoV-NL63, HCoV-OC43 and HCoV-229E. Genomic DNA was extracted from cultured CD4+ T cells with the QIAamp micro DNA kit.

Libraries were prepared through the immunoSEQ multiplex PCR assay. DNA from the cultured, isolated CD4+ T cells was subjected to TCR beta CDR3 sequencing. As for the original processing: Non-productive TCR sequences were removed, reads were trimmed to the CDR3 region, and CDR3s of at least 7 amino acids were retained. Antigen-specific clonotypes were identified with the MANAFEST web app by comparing expansion in peptide wells against reference cultures. Positive clones required FDR<0.05 expansion versus reference and all other wells, odds ratio above 5, and frequency above 0.1% in two replicate wells. A clonotype was called cross-reactive if it was significantly expanded both in SARS-CoV-2 spike wells and in at least one common cold coronavirus spike condition. CDR3 similarity was assessed by Levenshtein distance with the stringdist R package, and unrooted trees were built with ape in R 3.6.1. TCRdb limited this immuneACCESS table to in-frame rearrangements with V and J called. A share of clones is missing; checked studies link under half to unresolved V genes, and the rest is unexplained. D and trimming were read from the DNA, whereas the V and J calls and clone size are those reported in that table. A total of about 31,000 clones appear in this sample, 55% to 75% of them only once. The ten largest make up 25% to 30% of the sample.

Trimming removed 3 bases from V and 8 bases from J; the gene matches leave 5 bases unexplained. Looking up the germline V gene yields CDR1 SGHDN and CDR2 FVKESK. From the cysteine up to the phenylalanine, the CDR3 has a length of 14 residues. The DNA shown is the 42-base CDR3, in frame from base 1. This sample was taken from a study of vaccination effects on CD4 cells after COVID-19 (dated by TCRdb to 2022 to 2024). Study-wide context: Two doses of either the BNT162b2 or the mRNA-1273 mRNA SARS-CoV-2 vaccine were administered to participants. In the study, cultures from other donors were sequenced using the Oncomine TCR Beta short-read assay on an Illumina iSeq 100. In both COVID-19 convalescent patients and infection-naive vaccine recipients, the study compared SARS-CoV-2 spike-specific CD4+ TCR repertoires from before mRNA vaccination with those from after it. Altogether, some 10 COVID-19 convalescent patients and 4 SARS-CoV-2-naive healthy vaccine recipients made up the full study. Beyond this particular receptor, the publication reports: Limitations of the study were the small number of convalescent patients and the absence of early post-infection timepoints. Both infection-induced and vaccine-induced clones contracted markedly at late post-vaccination timepoints, which is consistent with waning T cell responses. In healthy vaccine recipients, vaccine-induced clones were almost all SARS-CoV-2 mono-reactive, with only 1 of 255 being cross-reactive with common cold coronaviruses.

The receptor chain draws on TRBV14 and TRBJ1-2, with 11 bases aligning to TRBD1. This receptor was taken from a human donor who received a COVID-19 vaccine. The sequencing used CD4+ T cells from PBMCs cultured with HCoV-229E spike peptides, collected before COVID-19 vaccination. Interpreted using the paper, the cell subset or site label stands for: HCoV-229E spike overlapping peptide pool stimulation. CDR3 protein: CASSQDRGRSGYTF. The base sequence is TGTGCCAGCAGCCAGGACAGGGGGCGTTCCGGCTACACCTTC.